This T cell receptor (beta chain) appears in the sequencing data of a study of blood T cell repertoires in COVID-19. As handled by the study authors: Counts of nucleated cells, estimated from reference gene primer amplification, were obtained. Sequencing was performed with immunoSEQ multiplex PCR; in TCRdb, only in-frame clones are kept and a portion is missing. That table gives V, J and clone size, and the DNA gave D and trimming. Among under 350,000 clones listed, roughly 80% were seen once. Sequenced sample: peripheral blood. This sequence originates from a woman aged 45 to 65 who had recovered from COVID-19.

The CDR3 DNA sequence: TGTGCCAGCAGCTTATACGGGGGAGGGCCCCCCTACGAGCAGTACTTC. It is translated as CASSLYGGGPPYEQYF. The chain is built from TRBV7-2 and TRBJ2-7; 7 bases fit TRBD2. This CDR3 region has 16 residues. CDR1 is SGHTA, CDR2 FQGNSA, per germline. The ends lost 2 bases at V and 2 bases at J; junction bases unmatched: 9.